This TCR beta chain was identified in a study of cytomegalovirus exposure and HLA in healthy donors. Study results and caveats: The authors listed approximately 160 TCR beta chains as cytomegalovirus-associated.

With 60 Vbeta and 13 Jbeta primers, the PCR was carried out. Produced via immunoSEQ multiplex PCR; TCRdb's table is partial and in-frame only. The repertoire holds some 160,000 clones, with 60% to 80% as singletons. As regards this clone: Its antigen is as yet unknown.

This receptor was identified in a man aged 55 to 70 in good health and CMV-seronegative. Material for sequencing was PBMCs.

The CDR3 nucleotides are TGTGCCAGCAGCATTTCGGCAGGTCCACTCGCCCAAGAGACCCAGTACTTC. Translation gives CASSISAGPLAQETQYF. V is TRBV7-8 and J is TRBJ2-5, with no clear D. Germline values: CDR1 SGHVS, CDR2 FQNEAQ. V shed 5 bases and J shed 1 base, with 20 bases lying between them. This CDR3 region has 17 residues.